The clone carrying this T cell receptor beta chain was found a few times. The source of the sample is a study of T cells in Graves' hyperthyroidism and ophthalmopathy. Overall study: Peripheral blood was obtained at initial diagnosis, preceding any treatment.

V lost 1 base, J lost 6 bases, and 2 bases stayed unmatched. The CDR3 runs to 15 residues. RNA transcripts provided the source from which TCR beta CDR3 regions were amplified. With the HTBI primer set, the TCR CDR3 went through a first round of RT-PCR. From the multiplex PCR reads, TCRdb called clonotypes with MiXCR, one entry per CDR3 protein. The sample shows about 480,000 distinct CDR3 sequences, 22% of them seen only once. The clonotype was recovered from a woman in her seventies with Graves' ophthalmopathy. The sequenced material came from blood. This chain uses TRBV12-3 or TRBV12-4 with TRBJ1-6, with 8 bases that match TRBD1. The CDR3 DNA sequence: TGTGCCAGCAGTTTAGTTCAGGGGGCTAATTCACCCCTCCACTTT. Its protein product is CASSLVQGANSPLHF.